The next 10 T cell receptor beta chains were all read from a single sample in a study of T cells in Graves' hyperthyroidism and ophthalmopathy. Amplification of TCR beta CDR3 regions was performed using RNA transcripts as template. The HTBI set primed first-round TCR CDR3 RT-PCR. Each CDR3 protein is one row after TCRdb ran MiXCR on the multiplex PCR reads. The sample carries about 270,000 distinct CDR3 sequences, 12% to 15% recorded once. The sequenced material came from blood. These TCRs come from a woman aged 45-60 years with Graves' hyperthyroidism that later progressed to Graves' ophthalmopathy.

This clonotype has at least ten counts. V usage is TRBV28 and J usage is TRBJ1-2; 11 positions agree with TRBD1. Germline CDR1 MDHEN, CDR2 SYDVKM. V was pared by 6 bases and J by 8 bases, with 8 bases of the junction left unmatched. The CDR3 length is 14 residues. The CDR3 here is CASREDRGPGGYTF. Here the CDR3 DNA reads TGTGCCAGCAGAGAGGACAGGGGGCCTGGCGGCTACACCTTC.

The J gene is TRBJ2-5, the V gene TRBV5-1; TRBD1 aligns across 8 bases. V gave up 4 bases and J gave up 5 bases; unmatched junction bases: 7. Germline V gene lookup returns CDR1 SGHRS and CDR2 YFSETQ. The CDR3 covers 14 residues. The CDR3 nucleotides are TGCGCCAGCAGCCTCGGACAGGGCGAGGAGACCCAGTACTTC. Translation gives CASSLGQGEETQYF.

This clonotype occurred many times. V usage is TRBV2 and J usage is TRBJ2-7, with D possibly matching TRBD1 (6 bases). Germline lookup yields CDR1 SNHLY and CDR2 FYNNEI. The CDR3 is 17 amino acids. Trimming shortened V by 4 bases and J by 3 bases, and 22 bases separated the two germline ends. This CDR3 reads CASSGGHTRPGVYEQYF. CDR3 DNA: TGTGCCAGCAGTGGGGGACACACTAGACCCGGAGTCTACGAGCAGTACTTC.

This clonotype showed up many times. The rearrangement joins TRBV28 to TRBJ1-1; D is undetermined. Trimming cost V 4 bases and J 1 base, with 7 bases left between them. From germline, CDR1 is MDHEN and CDR2 SYDVKM. The CDR3 sequence is 13 residues long. CDR3 in amino acids: CASSSLGNTEAFF. Written as DNA, the CDR3 is TGTGCCAGCAGTTCGCTTGGGAACACTGAAGCTTTCTTT.

V usage is TRBV28 and J usage is TRBJ2-3; 10 bases align to TRBD2. The CDR3 is made up of 16 amino acids. V lost 5 bases to trimming and J lost 2 bases; unmatched junction nucleotides: 7. The germline CDR1 and CDR2 sequences are MDHEN and SYDVKM. The CDR3 DNA is TGTGCCAGCAGTATTCCAGCGGGAGGGCCCACAGATACGCAGTATTTT. Residues: CASSIPAGGPTDTQYF. Variable domain in full (rest from reference TRBV28 and TRBJ2-3): DVKVTQSSRYLVKRTGEKVFLECVQDMDHENMFWYRQDPGLGLRLIYFSYDVKMKEKGDIPEGYSVSREKKERFSLILESASTNQTSMYLCASSIPAGGPTDTQYFGPGTRLTVL.

This clonotype has ten or more counts. V usage is TRBV28 and J usage is TRBJ1-1; TRBD1 matches 7 bases. Germline-derived CDR1 and CDR2 are MDHEN and SYDVKM. CDR3 length: 14 residues. The junction had 12 bases not matched to a gene; V was cut back by 10 bases and J by 4 bases. The CDR3 sequence: CATTGRLSLTEAFF. As DNA, the CDR3 is TGTGCCACGACAGGGCGTCTATCCCTCACTGAAGCTTTCTTT.

This clonotype was picked up a small number of times. The rearrangement joins TRBV6-1 to TRBJ1-1; 8 positions agree with TRBD1. Per germline, CDR1 MNHNS and CDR2 SASEGT. V lost 7 bases, J lost 5 bases, and 15 bases stayed unmatched. This CDR3 is built from 16 residues. The CDR3 nucleotides read TGTGCCAGCACCAGAACCCCCAGGGGGCTGTGGACTGAAGCTTTCTTT. The encoded protein is CASTRTPRGLWTEAFF.

This clonotype was seen a few times. This chain links TRBV6-1 with TRBJ2-2; D gene unclear. Trimming pared 7 bases from V and 8 bases from J, leaving 8 bases between. The V gene's germline CDR1 is MNHNS and CDR2 SASEGT. There are 11 residues in the CDR3. CDR3 residues: CASTEAGELFF. Here the CDR3 DNA reads TGTGCCAGCACCGAAGCAGGGGAGCTGTTTTTT.

This clonotype was detected many times. The chain employs TRBV20-1 and TRBJ2-3; D is perhaps TRBD2 (6 bases). The CDR3 totals 15 residues. V lost 6 bases and J 2 bases, leaving 18 bases between the germline ends. Germline values: CDR1 DFQATT, CDR2 SNEGSKA (reference sequence). CDR3: CSAPIRRGNTDTQYF. The DNA of the CDR3 is TGCAGTGCCCCCATAAGGCGGGGCAACACAGATACGCAGTATTTT.

This clonotype was counted at least ten times. The J gene is TRBJ2-1, the V gene TRBV18, with a possible D match to TRBD1 (6 bases). In germline, CDR1 is KGHSH, CDR2 LQKENI. V was cut by 4 bases and J by 4 bases, with 14 bases left in between. CDR3 length: 15 amino acids. CDR3 amino acids: CASSLVDSRYNEQFF. The CDR3 DNA reads as TGTGCCAGCTCACTAGTGGACAGCCGATACAATGAGCAGTTCTTC.